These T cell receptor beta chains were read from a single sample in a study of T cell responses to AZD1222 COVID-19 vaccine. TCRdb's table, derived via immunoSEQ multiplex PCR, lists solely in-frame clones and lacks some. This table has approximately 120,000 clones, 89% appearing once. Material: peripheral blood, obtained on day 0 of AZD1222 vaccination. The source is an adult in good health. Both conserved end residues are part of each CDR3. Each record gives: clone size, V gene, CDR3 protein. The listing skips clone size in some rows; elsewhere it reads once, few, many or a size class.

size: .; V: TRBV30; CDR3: CAWRNEAQGLSEQYF
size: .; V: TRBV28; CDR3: CASTQVSYNYGYTF
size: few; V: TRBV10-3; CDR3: CAIRETLNTEAFF
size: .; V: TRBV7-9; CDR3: CASSLDSGYGYTF
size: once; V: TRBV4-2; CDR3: CASSQDLGETGRNEQFF
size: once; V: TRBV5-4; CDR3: CASSTAAGNTGELFF
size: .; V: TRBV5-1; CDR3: CASSPRPPTWTSGGNEQFF
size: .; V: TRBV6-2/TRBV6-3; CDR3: CASSLAGSNIQYF
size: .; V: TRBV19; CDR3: CATKDYSTGNTIYF
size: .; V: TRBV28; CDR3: CASNQGTLGYTF
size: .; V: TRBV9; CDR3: CASSVGTANEKLFF
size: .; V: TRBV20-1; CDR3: CSAGQEGAFF
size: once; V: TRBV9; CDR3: CASSVDSSGGRLELFF
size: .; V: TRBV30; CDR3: CAWMAETYEQYF
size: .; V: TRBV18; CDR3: CASSPTSPGGSPLHF
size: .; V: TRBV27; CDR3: CSQRVYGYTF
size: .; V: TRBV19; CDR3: CASRRGELANTEAFF
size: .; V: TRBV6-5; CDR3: CASKRELYNEQFF
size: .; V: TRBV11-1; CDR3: CASSSGQGGSYTF
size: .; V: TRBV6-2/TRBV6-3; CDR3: CASSPGHSNQPQHF
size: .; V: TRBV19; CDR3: CASRFGTRDQPQHF
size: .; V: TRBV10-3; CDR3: CAINRGWNTEAFF
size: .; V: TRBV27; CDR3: CASRIIAGAETQYF
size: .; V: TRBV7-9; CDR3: CASSLGGTFYNSPLHF
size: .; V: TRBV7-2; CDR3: CASSFDSYGYTF
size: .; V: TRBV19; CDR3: CASSRRTANTGELFF
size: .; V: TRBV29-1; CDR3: CSVGERGTSTDTQYF
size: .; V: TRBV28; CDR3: CATNRDSNQPQHF
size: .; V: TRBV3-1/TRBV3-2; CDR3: CASSQDGSGANVLTF
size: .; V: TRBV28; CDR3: CASSSFNEQFF
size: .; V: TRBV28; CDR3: CASTPLAGPSSYNEQFF
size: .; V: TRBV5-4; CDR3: CASSFAGAQGTQYF
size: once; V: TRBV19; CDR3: CASRGYGRGDIQYF
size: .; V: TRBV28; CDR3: CASSRPGGGNQPQHF
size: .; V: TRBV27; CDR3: CASRHTWNTGELFF
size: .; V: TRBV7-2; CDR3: CASSLQGGGNYGYTF
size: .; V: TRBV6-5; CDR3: CASSYSAGLSTEAFF
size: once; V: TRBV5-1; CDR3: CASSRDATVNEQFF